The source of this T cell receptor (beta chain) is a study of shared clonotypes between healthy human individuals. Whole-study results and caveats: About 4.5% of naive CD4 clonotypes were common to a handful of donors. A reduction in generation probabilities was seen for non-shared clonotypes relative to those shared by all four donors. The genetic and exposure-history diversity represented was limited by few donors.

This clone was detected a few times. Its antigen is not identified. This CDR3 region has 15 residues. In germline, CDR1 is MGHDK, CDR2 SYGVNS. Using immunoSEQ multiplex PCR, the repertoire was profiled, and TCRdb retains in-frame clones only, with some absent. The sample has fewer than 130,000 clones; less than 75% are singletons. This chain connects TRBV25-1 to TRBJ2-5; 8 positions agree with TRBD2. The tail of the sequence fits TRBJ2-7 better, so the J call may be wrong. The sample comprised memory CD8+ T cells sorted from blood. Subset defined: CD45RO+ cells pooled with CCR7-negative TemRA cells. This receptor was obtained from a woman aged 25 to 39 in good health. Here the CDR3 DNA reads TGTGCCAGCAGTGAATCTGGCGGGAGGTTCGACGAGCAGTACTTC. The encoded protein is CASSESGGRFDEQYF.